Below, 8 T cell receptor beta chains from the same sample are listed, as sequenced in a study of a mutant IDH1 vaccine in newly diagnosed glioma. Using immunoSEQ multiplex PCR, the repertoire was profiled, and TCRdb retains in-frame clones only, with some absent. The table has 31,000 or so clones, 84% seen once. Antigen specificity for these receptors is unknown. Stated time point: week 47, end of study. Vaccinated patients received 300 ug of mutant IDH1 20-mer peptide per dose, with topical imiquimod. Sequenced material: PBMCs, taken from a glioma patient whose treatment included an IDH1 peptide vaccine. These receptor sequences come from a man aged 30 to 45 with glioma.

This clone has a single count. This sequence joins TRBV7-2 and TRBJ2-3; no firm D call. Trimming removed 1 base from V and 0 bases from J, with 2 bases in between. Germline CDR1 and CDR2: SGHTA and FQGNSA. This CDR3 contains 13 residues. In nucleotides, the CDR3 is TGTGCCAGCAGCTTAGGAAGCACAGATACGCAGTATTTT. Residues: CASSLGSTDTQYF.

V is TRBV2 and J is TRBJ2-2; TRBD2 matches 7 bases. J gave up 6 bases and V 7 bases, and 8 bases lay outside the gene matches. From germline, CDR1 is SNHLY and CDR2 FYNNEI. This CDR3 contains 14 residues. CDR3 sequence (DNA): TGTGCCAGCACTGACGCAGGGAGGGCCGGGGAGCTGTTTTTT. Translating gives CASTDAGRAGELFF.

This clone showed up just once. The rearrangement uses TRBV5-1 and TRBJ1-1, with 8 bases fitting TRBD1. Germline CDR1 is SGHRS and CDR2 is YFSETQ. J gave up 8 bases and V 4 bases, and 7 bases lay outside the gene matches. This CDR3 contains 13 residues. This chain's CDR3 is CASSLTGDREAFF. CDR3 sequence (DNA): TGCGCCAGCAGCCTGACAGGGGATAGAGAAGCTTTCTTT.

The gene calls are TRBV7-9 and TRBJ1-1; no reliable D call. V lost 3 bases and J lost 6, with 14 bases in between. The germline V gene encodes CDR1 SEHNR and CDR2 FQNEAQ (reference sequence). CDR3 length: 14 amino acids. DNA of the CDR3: TGTGCCAGCAGCTTGGACGCTCCAAACGCTGAAGCTTTCTTT. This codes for CASSLDAPNAEAFF.

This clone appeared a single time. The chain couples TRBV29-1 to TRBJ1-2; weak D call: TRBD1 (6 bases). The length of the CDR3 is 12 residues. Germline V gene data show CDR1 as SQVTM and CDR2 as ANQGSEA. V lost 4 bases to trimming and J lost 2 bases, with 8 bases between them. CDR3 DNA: TGCAGCGTTGGGACAGTGAACTATGGCTACACCTTC. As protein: CSVGTVNYGYTF.

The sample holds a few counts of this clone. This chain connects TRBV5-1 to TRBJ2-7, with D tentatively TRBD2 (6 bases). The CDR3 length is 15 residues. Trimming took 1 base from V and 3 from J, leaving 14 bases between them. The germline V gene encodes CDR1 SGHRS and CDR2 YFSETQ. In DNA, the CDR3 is TGCGCCAGCAGCTTGTTGGCGGGGCCCGACTACGAGCAGTACTTC. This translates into CASSLLAGPDYEQYF.

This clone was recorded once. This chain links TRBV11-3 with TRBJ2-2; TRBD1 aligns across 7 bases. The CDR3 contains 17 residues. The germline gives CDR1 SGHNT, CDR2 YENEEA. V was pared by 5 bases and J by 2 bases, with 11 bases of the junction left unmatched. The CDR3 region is CASSQGWTGRNTGELFF. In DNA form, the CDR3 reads TGTGCCAGCAGCCAAGGGTGGACAGGTCGTAACACCGGGGAGCTGTTTTTT.

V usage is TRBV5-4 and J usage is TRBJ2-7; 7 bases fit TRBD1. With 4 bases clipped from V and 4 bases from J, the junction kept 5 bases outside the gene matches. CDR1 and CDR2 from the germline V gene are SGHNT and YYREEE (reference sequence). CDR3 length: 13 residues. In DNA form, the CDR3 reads TGTGCCAGCAGCGCCCAGGGGGTATACGAGCAGTACTTC. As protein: CASSAQGVYEQYF. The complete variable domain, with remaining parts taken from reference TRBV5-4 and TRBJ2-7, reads ETGVTQSPTHLIKTRGQQVTLRCSSQSGHNTVSWYQQALGQGPQFIFQYYREEENGRGNFPPRFSGLQFPNYSSELNVNALELDDSALYLCASSAQGVYEQYFGPGTRLTVT.